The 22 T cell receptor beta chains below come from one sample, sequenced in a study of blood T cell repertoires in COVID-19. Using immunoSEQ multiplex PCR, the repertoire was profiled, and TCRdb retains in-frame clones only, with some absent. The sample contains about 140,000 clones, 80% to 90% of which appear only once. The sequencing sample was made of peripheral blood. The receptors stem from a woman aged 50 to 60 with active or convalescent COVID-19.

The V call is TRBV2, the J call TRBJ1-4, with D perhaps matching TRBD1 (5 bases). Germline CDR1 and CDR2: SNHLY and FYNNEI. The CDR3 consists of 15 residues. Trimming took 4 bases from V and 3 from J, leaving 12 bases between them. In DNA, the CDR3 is TGTGCCAGCAGTGGGGGTACGGGGGCTAATGAAAAACTGTTTTTT. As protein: CASSGGTGANEKLFF.

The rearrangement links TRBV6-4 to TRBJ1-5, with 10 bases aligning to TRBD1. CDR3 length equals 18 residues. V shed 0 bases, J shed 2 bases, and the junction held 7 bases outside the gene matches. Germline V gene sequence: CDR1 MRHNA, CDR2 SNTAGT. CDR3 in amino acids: CASSDSGRQGAGNQPQHF. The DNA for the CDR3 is TGTGCCAGCAGTGACTCGGGACGACAGGGGGCTGGCAATCAGCCCCAGCATTTT.

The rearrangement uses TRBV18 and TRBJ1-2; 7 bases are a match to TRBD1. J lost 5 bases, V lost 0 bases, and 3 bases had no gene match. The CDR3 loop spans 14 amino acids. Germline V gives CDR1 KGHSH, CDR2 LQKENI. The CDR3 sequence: CASSPPTTGYGYTF. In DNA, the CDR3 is TGTGCCAGCTCACCACCCACGACAGGGTATGGCTACACCTTC.

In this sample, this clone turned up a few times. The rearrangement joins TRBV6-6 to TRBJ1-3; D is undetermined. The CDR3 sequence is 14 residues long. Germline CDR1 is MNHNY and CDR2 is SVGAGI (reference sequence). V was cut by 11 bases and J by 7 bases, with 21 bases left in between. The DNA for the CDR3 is TGTGCCGGAACAACTGACCCTTGGAGGAACACCATATATTTT. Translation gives CAGTTDPWRNTIYF.

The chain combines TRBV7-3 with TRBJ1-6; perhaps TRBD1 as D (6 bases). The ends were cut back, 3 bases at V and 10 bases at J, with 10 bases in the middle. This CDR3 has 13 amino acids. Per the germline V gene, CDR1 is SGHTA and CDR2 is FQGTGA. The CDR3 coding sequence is TGTGCCAGCAGCTTGACAGGAGGCTCACCCCTCCACTTT. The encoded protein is CASSLTGGSPLHF. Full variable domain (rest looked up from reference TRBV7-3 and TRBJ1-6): GAGVSQTPSNKVTEKGKYVELRCDPISGHTALYWYRQSLGQGPEFLIYFQGTGAADDSGLPNDRFFAVRPEGSVSTLKIQRTERGDSAVYLCASSLTGGSPLHFGNGTRLTVT.

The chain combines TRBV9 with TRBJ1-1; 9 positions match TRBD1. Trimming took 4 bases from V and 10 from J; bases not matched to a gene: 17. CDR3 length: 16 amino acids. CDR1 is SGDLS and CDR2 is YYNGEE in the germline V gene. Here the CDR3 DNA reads TGTGCCAGCAGCAGGGGGGACAGGGCGGAGGAAACGGGAGCTTTCTTT. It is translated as CASSRGDRAEETGAFF.

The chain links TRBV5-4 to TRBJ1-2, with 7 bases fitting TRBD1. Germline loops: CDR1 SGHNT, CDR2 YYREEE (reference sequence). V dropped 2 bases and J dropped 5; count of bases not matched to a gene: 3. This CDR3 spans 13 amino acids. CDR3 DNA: TGTGCCAGCAGCTTCGGGACAGAGTATGGCTACACCTTC. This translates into CASSFGTEYGYTF.

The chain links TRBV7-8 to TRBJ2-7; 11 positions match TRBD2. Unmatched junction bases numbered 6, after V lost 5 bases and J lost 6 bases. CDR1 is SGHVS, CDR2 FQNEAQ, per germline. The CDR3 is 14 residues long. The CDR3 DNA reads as TGTGCCAGCAGCCTAGAACTAGCGGGAGTCGAGCAGTACTTC. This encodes CASSLELAGVEQYF.

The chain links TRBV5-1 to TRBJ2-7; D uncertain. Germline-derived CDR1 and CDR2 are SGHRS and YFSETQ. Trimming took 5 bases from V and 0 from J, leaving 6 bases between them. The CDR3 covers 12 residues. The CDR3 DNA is TGCGCCAGCAGTCCGAGCTCCTACGAGCAGTACTTC. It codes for CASSPSSYEQYF.

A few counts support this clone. CDR3 nucleotide sequence: TGTGCCAGCAGCACCACGGGGGGAGGTCTGTACGAGCAGTACTTC. This translates into CASSTTGGGLYEQYF. The gene calls are TRBV7-2 and TRBJ2-7, with 7 bases matching TRBD2. The V gene's germline CDR1 is SGHTA and CDR2 FQGNSA. V lost 5 bases to trimming and J lost 4 bases; unmatched junction nucleotides: 11. CDR3 length: 15 amino acids. The full variable domain, completed using reference TRBV7-2 and TRBJ2-7, is GAGVSQSPSNKVTEKGKDVELRCDPISGHTALYWYRQSLGQGLEFLIYFQGNSAPDKSGLPSDRFSAERTGGSVSTLTIQRTQQEDSAVYLCASSTTGGGLYEQYFGPGTRLTVT.

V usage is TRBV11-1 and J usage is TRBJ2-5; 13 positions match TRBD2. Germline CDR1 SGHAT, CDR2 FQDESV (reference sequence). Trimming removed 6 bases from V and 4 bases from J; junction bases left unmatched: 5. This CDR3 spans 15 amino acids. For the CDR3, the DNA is TGTGCCAGCAGTCGGACTAGCGGGAGTTTAGAGACCCAGTACTTC. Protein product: CASSRTSGSLETQYF.

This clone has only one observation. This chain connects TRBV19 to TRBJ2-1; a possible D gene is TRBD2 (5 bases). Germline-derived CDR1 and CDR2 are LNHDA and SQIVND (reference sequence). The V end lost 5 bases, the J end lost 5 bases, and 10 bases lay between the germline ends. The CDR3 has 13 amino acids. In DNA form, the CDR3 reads TGTGCCAGTAGTCTACTAGGGCACAATGAGCAGTTCTTC. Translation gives CASSLLGHNEQFF. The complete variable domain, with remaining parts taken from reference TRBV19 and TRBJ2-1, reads DGGITQSPKYLFRKEGQNVTLSCEQNLNHDAMYWYRQDPGQGLRLIYYSQIVNDFQKGDIAEGYSVSREKKESFPLTVTSAQKNPTAFYLCASSLLGHNEQFFGPGTRLTVL.

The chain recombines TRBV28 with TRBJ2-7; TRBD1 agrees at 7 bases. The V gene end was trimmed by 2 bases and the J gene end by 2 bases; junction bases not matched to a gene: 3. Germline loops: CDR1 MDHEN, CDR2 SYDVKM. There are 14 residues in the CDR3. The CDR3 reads CASSLGTEPYEQYF. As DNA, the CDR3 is TGTGCCAGCAGTTTAGGGACAGAACCCTACGAGCAGTACTTC.

The CDR3 coding sequence is TGTGCCAGCAGCCAAGGTTTAGTGAACACTGAAGCTTTCTTT. Translated: CASSQGLVNTEAFF. V is TRBV3-1 (or the pseudogene TRBV3-2) and J is TRBJ1-1; the D is unclear. CDR3 size: 14 residues. CDR1 is LGHDT, CDR2 YNNKEL, per germline (reference sequence). V shed 1 base and J shed 0 bases, with 6 bases lying between them.

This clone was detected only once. CDR3 sequence reads: CSASISGMNTEAFF. The CDR3 nucleotides are TGCAGTGCTAGTATTTCAGGGATGAACACTGAAGCTTTCTTT. This chain joins TRBV20-1 and TRBJ1-1, with D perhaps TRBD1 (5 bases). CDR3 length: 14 residues. Germline assignment: CDR1 DFQATT and CDR2 SNEGSKA (reference sequence). Between the trimmed V and J ends, which lost 3 bases and 0 bases, there was a span of 11 bases.

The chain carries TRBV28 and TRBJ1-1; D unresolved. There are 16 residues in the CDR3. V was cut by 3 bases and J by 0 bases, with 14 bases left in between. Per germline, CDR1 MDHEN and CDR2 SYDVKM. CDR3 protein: CASSFRPDTMNTEAFF. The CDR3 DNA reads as TGTGCCAGCAGTTTTCGGCCTGACACAATGAACACTGAAGCTTTCTTT.

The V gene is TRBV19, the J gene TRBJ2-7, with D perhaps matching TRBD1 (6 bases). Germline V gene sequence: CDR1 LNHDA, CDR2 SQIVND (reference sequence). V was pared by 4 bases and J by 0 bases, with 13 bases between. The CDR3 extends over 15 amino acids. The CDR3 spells CASSSRDTFSYEQYF. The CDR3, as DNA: TGTGCCAGTAGTAGTCGGGACACCTTCTCCTACGAGCAGTACTTC. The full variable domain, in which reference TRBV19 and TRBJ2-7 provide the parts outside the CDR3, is DGGITQSPKYLFRKEGQNVTLSCEQNLNHDAMYWYRQDPGQGLRLIYYSQIVNDFQKGDIAEGYSVSREKKESFPLTVTSAQKNPTAFYLCASSSRDTFSYEQYFGPGTRLTVT.

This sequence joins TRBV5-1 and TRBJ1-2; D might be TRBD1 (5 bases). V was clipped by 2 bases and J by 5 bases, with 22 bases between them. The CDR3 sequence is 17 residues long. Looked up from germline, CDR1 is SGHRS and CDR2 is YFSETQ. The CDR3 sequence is CASSFDEVQGLYYGYTF. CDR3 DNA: TGCGCCAGCAGCTTTGACGAGGTCCAGGGTCTTTATTATGGCTACACCTTC.

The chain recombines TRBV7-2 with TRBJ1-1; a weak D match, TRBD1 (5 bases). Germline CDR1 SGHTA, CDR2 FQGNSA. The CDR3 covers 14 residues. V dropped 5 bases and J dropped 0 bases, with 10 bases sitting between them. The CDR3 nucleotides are TGTGCCAGCAGCCTGGGGGGGATGAACACTGAAGCTTTCTTT. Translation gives CASSLGGMNTEAFF.

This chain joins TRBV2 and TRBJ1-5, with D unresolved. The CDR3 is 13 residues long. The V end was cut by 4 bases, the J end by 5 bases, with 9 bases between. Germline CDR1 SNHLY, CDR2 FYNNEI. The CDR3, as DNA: TGTGCCAGCAGTGGAGCTATCCATCAGCCCCAGCATTTT. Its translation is CASSGAIHQPQHF. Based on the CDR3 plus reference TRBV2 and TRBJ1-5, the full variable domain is EPEVTQTPSHQVTQMGQEVILRCVPISNHLYFYWYRQILGQKVEFLVSFYNNEISEKSEIFDDQFSVERPDGSNFTLKIRSTKLEDSAMYFCASSGAIHQPQHFGDGTRLSIL.

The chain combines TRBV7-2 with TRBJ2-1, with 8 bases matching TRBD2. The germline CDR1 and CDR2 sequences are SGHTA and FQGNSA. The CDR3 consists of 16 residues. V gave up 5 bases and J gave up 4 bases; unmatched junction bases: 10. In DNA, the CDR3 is TGTGCCAGCAGCCCCCTTCCCGGGGGGGGATACAATGAGCAGTTCTTC. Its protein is CASSPLPGGGYNEQFF. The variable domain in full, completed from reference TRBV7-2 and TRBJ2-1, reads GAGVSQSPSNKVTEKGKDVELRCDPISGHTALYWYRQSLGQGLEFLIYFQGNSAPDKSGLPSDRFSAERTGGSVSTLTIQRTQQEDSAVYLCASSPLPGGGYNEQFFGPGTRLTVL.

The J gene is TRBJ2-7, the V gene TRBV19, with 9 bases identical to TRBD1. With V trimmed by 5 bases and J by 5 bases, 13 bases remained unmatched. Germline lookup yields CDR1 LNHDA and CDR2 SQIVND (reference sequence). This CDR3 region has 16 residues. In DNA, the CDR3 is TGTGCCAGTAGTCCCCTGAACCCCGGGACAGGGAACGAGCAGTACTTC. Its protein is CASSPLNPGTGNEQYF. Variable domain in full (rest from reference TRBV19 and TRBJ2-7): DGGITQSPKYLFRKEGQNVTLSCEQNLNHDAMYWYRQDPGQGLRLIYYSQIVNDFQKGDIAEGYSVSREKKESFPLTVTSAQKNPTAFYLCASSPLNPGTGNEQYFGPGTRLTVT.